These 26 T cell receptor beta chains came from one sample sequenced in a study of tumor-infiltrating lymphocytes in localized non-small cell lung cancer. Here immunoSEQ multiplex PCR was the method, and the copy in TCRdb shows in-frame clones only, minus some. The data contain fewer than 8,500 clones, about 80% of them singletons. The sample comprised lung tumor tissue. The receptors originated from a human donor with non-small cell lung cancer.

This clone was seen more than once but under ten times. The V and J genes are TRBV2 and TRBJ1-2; D uncertain. The CDR3 extends over 13 amino acids. CDR1 is SNHLY and CDR2 is FYNNEI in the germline V gene. Trimming cost V 4 bases and J 2 bases, with 8 bases left between them. The CDR3 sequence is CASSATANYGYTF. The CDR3, as DNA: TGTGCCAGCAGTGCAACAGCAAACTATGGCTACACCTTC.

This rearrangement joins TRBV7-6 to TRBJ2-3, with D unclear. This CDR3 is built from 15 residues. The ends were cut back, 6 bases at V and 4 bases at J, with 17 bases in the middle. Germline V lookup: CDR1 SGHVS, CDR2 FNYEAQ. The CDR3 is CASRETVHPADTQYF. In nucleotides, the CDR3 is TGTGCCAGCAGGGAAACAGTTCACCCGGCAGATACGCAGTATTTT.

The chain links TRBV10-3 to TRBJ1-2; TRBD1 matches 9 bases. J was trimmed by 4 bases and V by 4 bases; bases with no gene match: 4. CDR1 and CDR2 from the germline V gene are ENHRY and SYGVKD. CDR3 length equals 14 residues. The CDR3 protein is CAISARTGAYGYTF. The CDR3 nucleotides read TGTGCCATCAGTGCCCGGACAGGGGCCTATGGCTACACCTTC.

The chain recombines TRBV9 with TRBJ2-5; 7 bases map to TRBD1. The CDR3 length is 14 residues. Germline V lookup: CDR1 SGDLS, CDR2 YYNGEE. V gave up 0 bases and J gave up 5 bases; unmatched junction bases: 4. CDR3 nucleotides: TGTGCCAGCAGCGTAGAAGGGGGCGGTGAGACCCAGTACTTC. Its protein is CASSVEGGGETQYF.

CDR3 region: CASSATGVPPQHF. The CDR3 DNA follows: TGCGCCAGCAGCGCAACAGGAGTTCCGCCCCAGCATTTT. This chain links TRBV5-1 with TRBJ1-5; D might be TRBD1 (5 bases). The V gene's germline CDR1 is SGHRS and CDR2 YFSETQ. The CDR3 loop spans 13 amino acids. V dropped 4 bases and J dropped 9 bases, with 14 bases sitting between them.

The chain joins TRBV18 to TRBJ1-5; D is unresolved. CDR3 length equals 19 residues. The V and J ends lost 1 base and 2 bases respectively, with 21 bases between them. Per the germline V gene, CDR1 is KGHSH and CDR2 is LQKENI. The chain's CDR3 is CASSPHGPKEAWGNQPQHF. Here the CDR3 DNA reads TGTGCCAGCTCACCACATGGTCCGAAGGAGGCGTGGGGCAATCAGCCCCAGCATTTT.

V and J are TRBV18 and TRBJ2-7; weak D call: TRBD2 (5 bases). V was trimmed by 1 base and J by 2 bases, leaving 12 bases between them. The CDR3 length is 15 residues. Germline CDR1 and CDR2: KGHSH and LQKENI. The CDR3 DNA reads TGTGCCAGCTCACCACGCGGGCATGCCCCCTACGAGCAGTACTTC. This sequence encodes CASSPRGHAPYEQYF.

The chain recombines TRBV27 with TRBJ2-5, with D possibly matching TRBD2 (6 bases). From germline, CDR1 is MNHEY and CDR2 SMNVEV (reference sequence). V lost 3 bases and J lost 2, with 13 bases in between. This CDR3 has 15 amino acids. The CDR3 spells CASSLHGSRQETQYF. CDR3 nucleotides: TGTGCCAGCAGTTTGCACGGGAGTAGACAAGAGACCCAGTACTTC.

The chain has TRBV6-1 and TRBJ2-2; TRBD1 aligns across 9 bases. Trimming cost V 7 bases and J 7 bases; bases outside gene matches: 7. The CDR3 length is 14 residues. CDR1 is MNHNS, CDR2 SASEGT, per germline. In DNA form, the CDR3 reads TGTGCCAGCATGGGGGACAGGGCGGGCGGGGAGCTGTTTTTT. Its protein product is CASMGDRAGGELFF.

This rearrangement joins TRBV19 to TRBJ1-4; D is undetermined. V was shortened by 3 bases and J by 7 bases, with 6 bases between the two germline ends. The CDR3 length is 12 residues. Germline V gene lookup returns CDR1 LNHDA and CDR2 SQIVND (reference sequence). The CDR3 sequence is CASSIGGEKLFF. For the CDR3, the DNA is TGTGCCAGTAGTATCGGTGGTGAAAAACTGTTTTTT.

The chain carries TRBV6-4 and TRBJ1-2; D is perhaps TRBD1 (5 bases). Trimming left V 5 bases short and J 2 bases short, with 15 bases between. Germline CDR1 is MRHNA and CDR2 is SNTAGT. The CDR3 has 15 residues. CDR3 nucleotides: TGTGCCAGCAGTCAGACAGCTATTGGAAACTATGGCTACACCTTC. This gives the protein CASSQTAIGNYGYTF.

The chain couples TRBV5-4 to TRBJ2-1; 14 bases map to TRBD2. This CDR3 is 15 amino acids long. With 5 bases clipped from V and 7 bases from J, the junction kept 5 bases outside the gene matches. CDR1 and CDR2 (germline): SGHNT, YYREEE (reference sequence). This CDR3 reads CASRQGTSGSNEQFF. The CDR3 DNA is TGTGCCAGCAGACAAGGGACTAGCGGGAGTAATGAGCAGTTCTTC.

This clone has more than one count but fewer than ten. This chain links TRBV2 with TRBJ2-7; unclear D gene. Germline CDR1 reads SNHLY; CDR2 reads FYNNEI. The CDR3 has 13 residues. V lost 4 bases and J lost 3, with 10 bases in between. CDR3 region: CASSVAVNYEQYF. CDR3 sequence (DNA): TGTGCCAGCAGTGTGGCCGTCAACTACGAGCAGTACTTC.

The chain combines TRBV28 with TRBJ1-2, with D possibly matching TRBD1 (5 bases). Germline V CDR1 and CDR2: MDHEN, SYDVKM. The CDR3 sequence is 13 residues long. Trimming left V 2 bases short and J 8 bases short, with 12 bases between. CDR3 sequence reads: CASSLGTLRGYTF. The DNA of the CDR3 is TGTGCCAGCAGTTTAGGGACCCTTAGGGGCTACACCTTC.

The chain couples TRBV7-2 to TRBJ1-2, with TRBD1 as a possible D gene (6 bases). Germline lookup yields CDR1 SGHTA and CDR2 FQGNSA. V lost 5 bases, J lost 2 bases, and 9 bases lay in between. The CDR3 runs 13 residues. In nucleotides, the CDR3 is TGTGCCAGCAGCCTAGGGACAAACTATGGCTACACCTTC. Translating gives CASSLGTNYGYTF.

This clone appeared once. The V gene is TRBV5-1, the J gene TRBJ1-2; 7 nucleotides line up with TRBD1. The CDR3 covers 14 residues. The ends lost 0 bases at V and 4 bases at J; junction bases unmatched: 3. The germline gives CDR1 SGHRS, CDR2 YFSETQ. The CDR3 region has the DNA TGCGCCAGCAGCTTGGAGGGGACAGCCTATGGCTACACCTTC. Translation: CASSLEGTAYGYTF.

The V call is TRBV14, the J call TRBJ1-2; no clear D. The CDR3 is 12 residues long. The germline V and J ends were trimmed by 0 bases and 9 bases, with 8 bases remaining between them. Germline CDR1 and CDR2: SGHDN and FVKESK. As DNA, the CDR3 is TGTGCCAGCAGCCAAGATCGAAACCGCTACACCTTC. Protein sequence: CASSQDRNRYTF. The full variable domain, completed using reference TRBV14 and TRBJ1-2, is EAGVTQFPSHSVIEKGQTVTLRCDPISGHDNLYWYRRVMGKEIKFLLHFVKESKQDESGMPNNRFLAERTGGTYSTLKVQPAELEDSGVYFCASSQDRNRYTFGSGTRLTVV.

This clone was seen a handful of times. The chain has TRBV7-9 and TRBJ1-5; 10 positions match TRBD1. This CDR3 has 14 amino acids. CDR1 is SEHNR, CDR2 FQNEAQ, per germline (reference sequence). The V gene end was trimmed by 5 bases and the J gene end by 7 bases; junction bases not matched to a gene: 5. The CDR3 here is CASSQTGGGQPQHF. The CDR3 coding sequence is TGTGCCAGCAGCCAGACAGGGGGCGGACAGCCCCAGCATTTT.

The DNA of the CDR3 is TGTGCCAGCAGCCAAGTCCAAGCGGGGGTCCAGTTCTTC. Translated, it gives CASSQVQAGVQFF. This chain uses TRBV14 with TRBJ2-1; TRBD2 matches at 8 bases. The germline V gene has CDR1 SGHDN and CDR2 FVKESK. The V segment lost 1 base and the J segment 13 bases; nucleotides outside the gene matches: 6. This CDR3 spans 13 amino acids.

The rearrangement joins TRBV7-3 to TRBJ1-1, with no clear D. The germline CDR1 and CDR2 sequences are SGHTA and FQGTGA. The CDR3 consists of 13 residues. Between the trimmed V and J ends, which lost 8 bases and 0 bases, there was a span of 10 bases. The CDR3 DNA sequence: TGTGCCAGCGGTTCCGGGGTGAACACTGAAGCTTTCTTT. Its protein is CASGSGVNTEAFF.

The V and J genes are TRBV5-1 and TRBJ2-5, with D unclear. V lost 4 bases to trimming and J lost 3 bases, with 16 bases between them. Germline V gene sequence: CDR1 SGHRS, CDR2 YFSETQ. This CDR3 region has 15 residues. The CDR3 sequence: CASSQDRRQEETQYF. The CDR3 DNA reads as TGCGCCAGCAGCCAAGACCGCCGTCAGGAAGAGACCCAGTACTTC.

The CDR3 nucleotides are TGTGCTAGTGGTTCGGGACTAGCGGGAGTCGGGGAGCTGTTTTTT. Residues: CASGSGLAGVGELFF. The chain is built from TRBV12-5 and TRBJ2-2; 14 bases are a match to TRBD2. J was trimmed by 7 bases and V by 4 bases; bases with no gene match: 2. The CDR3 runs 15 residues. CDR1 is LGHNT and CDR2 is FRNRAP in the germline V gene.

The chain recombines TRBV6-5 with TRBJ2-7; TRBD1 might be the D (6 bases). This CDR3 has 13 amino acids. V lost 5 bases to trimming and J lost 5 bases, with 13 bases between them. Germline V gene sequence: CDR1 MNHEY, CDR2 SVGAGI. CDR3 amino acids: CASSKQGFHEQYF. In nucleotides, the CDR3 is TGTGCCAGCAGTAAACAGGGTTTCCACGAGCAGTACTTC.

This clone occurred a few times. The J gene is TRBJ2-3, the V gene TRBV29-1, with a weak D call TRBD1 (6 bases). CDR1 and CDR2 (germline): SQVTM, ANQGSEA. The ends were cut back, 5 bases at V and 6 bases at J, with 18 bases in the middle. This CDR3 spans 14 amino acids. The chain's CDR3 is CSVRGSRLGDTQYF. The CDR3 nucleotides are TGCAGCGTTAGGGGGAGTCGGCTGGGTGATACGCAGTATTTT.

This clone has only one observation. The genes are TRBV18 and TRBJ1-4, with D hard to call. This CDR3 has 15 amino acids. V was cut by 2 bases and J by 8 bases, with 15 bases left in between. Germline V gene sequence: CDR1 KGHSH, CDR2 LQKENI. The CDR3 nucleotides are TGTGCCAGCTCACCAATATTGGCAGAAGGCGAAAAACTGTTTTTT. Protein product: CASSPILAEGEKLFF.

J is TRBJ2-7 and V is TRBV6-1, with unresolved D. The CDR3 is 13 residues long. V dropped 3 bases and J dropped 1 base, with 7 bases sitting between them. Germline V gives CDR1 MNHNS, CDR2 SASEGT. In DNA form, the CDR3 reads TGTGCCAGCAGTGATTCACCTTCCTACGAGCAGTACTTC. Residues: CASSDSPSYEQYF.